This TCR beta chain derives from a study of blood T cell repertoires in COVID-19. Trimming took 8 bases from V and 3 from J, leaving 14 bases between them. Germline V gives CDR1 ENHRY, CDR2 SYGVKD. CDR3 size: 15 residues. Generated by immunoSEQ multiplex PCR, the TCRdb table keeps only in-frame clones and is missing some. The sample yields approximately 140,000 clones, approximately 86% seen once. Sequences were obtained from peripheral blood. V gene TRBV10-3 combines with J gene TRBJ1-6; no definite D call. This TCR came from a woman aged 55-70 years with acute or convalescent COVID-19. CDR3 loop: CAIAEGRSYNSPLHF. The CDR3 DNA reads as TGTGCCATCGCCGAGGGCAGGAGCTATAATTCACCCCTCCACTTT.